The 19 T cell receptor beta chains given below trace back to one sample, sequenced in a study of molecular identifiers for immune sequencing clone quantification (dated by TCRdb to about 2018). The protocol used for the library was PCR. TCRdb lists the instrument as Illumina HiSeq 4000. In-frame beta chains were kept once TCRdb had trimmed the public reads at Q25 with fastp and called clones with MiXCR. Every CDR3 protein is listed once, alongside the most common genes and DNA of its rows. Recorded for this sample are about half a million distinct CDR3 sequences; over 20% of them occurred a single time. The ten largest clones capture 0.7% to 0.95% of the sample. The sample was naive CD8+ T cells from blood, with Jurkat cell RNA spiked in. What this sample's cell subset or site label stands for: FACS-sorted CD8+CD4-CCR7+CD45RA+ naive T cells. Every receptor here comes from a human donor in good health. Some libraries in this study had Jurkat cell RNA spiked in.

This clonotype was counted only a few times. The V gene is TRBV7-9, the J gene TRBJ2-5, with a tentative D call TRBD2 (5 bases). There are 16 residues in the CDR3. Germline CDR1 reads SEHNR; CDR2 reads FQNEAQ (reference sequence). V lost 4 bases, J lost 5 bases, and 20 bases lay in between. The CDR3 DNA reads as TGTGCCAGCAGCTCCAACCGGGCCCCAAGGAGGGAGACCCAGTACTTC. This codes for CASSSNRAPRRETQYF.

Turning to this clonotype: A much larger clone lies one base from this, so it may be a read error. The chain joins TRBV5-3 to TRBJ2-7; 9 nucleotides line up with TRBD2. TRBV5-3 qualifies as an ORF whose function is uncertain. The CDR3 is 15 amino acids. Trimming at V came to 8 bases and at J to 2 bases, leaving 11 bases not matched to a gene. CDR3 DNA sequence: TGTGCCAGCAGCGAGAGACTAGCGGCTGCCTACGAGCAGTACTTC. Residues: CASSERLAAAYEQYF.

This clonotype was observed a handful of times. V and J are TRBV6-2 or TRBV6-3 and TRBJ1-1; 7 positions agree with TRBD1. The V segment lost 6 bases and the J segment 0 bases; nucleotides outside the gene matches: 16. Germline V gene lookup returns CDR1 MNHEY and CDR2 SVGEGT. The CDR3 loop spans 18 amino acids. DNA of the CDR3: TGTGCCAGCAGGGATTCGATTTCGGCGGGACAGTTGAACACTGAAGCTTTCTTT. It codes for CASRDSISAGQLNTEAFF.

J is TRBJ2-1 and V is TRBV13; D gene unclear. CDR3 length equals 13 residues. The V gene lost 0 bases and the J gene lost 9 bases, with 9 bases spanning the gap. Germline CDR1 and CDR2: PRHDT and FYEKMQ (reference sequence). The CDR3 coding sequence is TGTGCCAGCAGCTTAGGCGTCTCGGCTGAGCAGTTCTTC. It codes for CASSLGVSAEQFF. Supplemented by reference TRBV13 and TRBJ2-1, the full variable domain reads AAGVIQSPRHLIKEKRETATLKCYPIPRHDTVYWYQQGPGQDPQFLISFYEKMQSDKGSIPDRFSAQQFSDYHSELNMSSLELGDSALYFCASSLGVSAEQFFGPGTRLTVL.

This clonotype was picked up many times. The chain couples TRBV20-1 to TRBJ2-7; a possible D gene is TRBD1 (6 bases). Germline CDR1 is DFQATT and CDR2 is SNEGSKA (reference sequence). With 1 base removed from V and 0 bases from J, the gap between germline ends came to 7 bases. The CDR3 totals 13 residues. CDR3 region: CSARGTDSYEQYF. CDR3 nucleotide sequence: TGCAGTGCTAGAGGGACAGACTCCTACGAGCAGTACTTC.

CDR3 coding DNA: TGCGCCAGCAGCCACCCCCGACAGGGGTTGAGTGAAAAACTGTTTTTT. Its translation is CASSHPRQGLSEKLFF. The V and J genes are TRBV4-3 and TRBJ1-4; 8 positions match TRBD1. After removal of 3 bases from V and 7 bases from J, the junction contained 10 bases not matched to a gene. This CDR3 contains 16 residues. The V gene's germline CDR1 is LGHNA and CDR2 YSLEER.

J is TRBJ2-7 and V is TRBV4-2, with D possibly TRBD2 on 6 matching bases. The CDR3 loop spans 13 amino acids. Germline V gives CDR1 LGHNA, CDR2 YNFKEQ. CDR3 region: CASRRGTEYEQYF. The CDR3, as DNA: TGTGCGAGCCGGCGGGGTACAGAATACGAGCAGTACTTC.

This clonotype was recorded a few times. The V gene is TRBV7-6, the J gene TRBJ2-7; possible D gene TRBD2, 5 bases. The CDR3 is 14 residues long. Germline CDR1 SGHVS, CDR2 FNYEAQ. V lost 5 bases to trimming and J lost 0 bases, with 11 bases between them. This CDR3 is CASSPEVGSYEQYF. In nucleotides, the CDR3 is TGTGCCAGCAGCCCGGAGGTCGGCTCCTACGAGCAGTACTTC.

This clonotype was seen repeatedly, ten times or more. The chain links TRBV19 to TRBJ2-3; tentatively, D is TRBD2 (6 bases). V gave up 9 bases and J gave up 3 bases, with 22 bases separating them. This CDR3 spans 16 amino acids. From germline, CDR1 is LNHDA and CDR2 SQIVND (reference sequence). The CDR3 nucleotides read TGTGCCAGCCCACGAAGGGCAGGGAGGAGGACAGATACGCAGTATTTT. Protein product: CASPRRAGRRTDTQYF.

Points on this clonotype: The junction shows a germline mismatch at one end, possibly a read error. The CDR3 loop reads CTSSLALGTGDDEQYF. DNA of the CDR3: TGTACCAGCAGCTTAGCCCTCGGGACAGGGGATGACGAGCAGTACTTC. The chain carries TRBV7-9 and TRBJ2-7; 10 bases align to TRBD1. CDR3 length: 16 residues. The germline gives CDR1 SEHNR, CDR2 FQNEAQ (reference sequence).

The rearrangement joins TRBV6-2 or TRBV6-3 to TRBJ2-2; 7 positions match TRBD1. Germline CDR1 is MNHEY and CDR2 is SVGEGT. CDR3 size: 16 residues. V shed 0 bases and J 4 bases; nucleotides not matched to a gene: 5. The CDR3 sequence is CASSYSRDSSTGELFF. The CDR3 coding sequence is TGTGCCAGCAGTTACTCCCGGGACAGCAGCACCGGGGAGCTGTTTTTT.

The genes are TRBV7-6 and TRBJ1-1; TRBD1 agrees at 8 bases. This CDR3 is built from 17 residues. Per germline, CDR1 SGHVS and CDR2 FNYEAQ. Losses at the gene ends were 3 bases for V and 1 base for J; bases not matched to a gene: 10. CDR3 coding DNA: TGTGCCAGCAGCTTGCGGACAGGGTTTATGCAGAACACTGAAGCTTTCTTT. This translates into CASSLRTGFMQNTEAFF.

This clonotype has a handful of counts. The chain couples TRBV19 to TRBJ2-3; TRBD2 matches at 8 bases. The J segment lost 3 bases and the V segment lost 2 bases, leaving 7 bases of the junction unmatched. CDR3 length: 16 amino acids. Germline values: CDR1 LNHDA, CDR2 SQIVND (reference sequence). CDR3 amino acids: CASSISPAGGTDTQYF. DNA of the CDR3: TGTGCCAGTAGTATATCGCCGGCGGGAGGTACAGATACGCAGTATTTT.

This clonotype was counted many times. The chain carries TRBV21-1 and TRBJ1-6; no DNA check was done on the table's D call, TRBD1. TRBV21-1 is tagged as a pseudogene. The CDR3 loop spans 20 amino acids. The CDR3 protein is CASSKVGRQLRSSYNSPLHF. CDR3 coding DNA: TGTGCCAGCAGCAAAGTCGGGCGACAACTTAGGAGCTCCTATAATTCACCCCTCCACTTT.

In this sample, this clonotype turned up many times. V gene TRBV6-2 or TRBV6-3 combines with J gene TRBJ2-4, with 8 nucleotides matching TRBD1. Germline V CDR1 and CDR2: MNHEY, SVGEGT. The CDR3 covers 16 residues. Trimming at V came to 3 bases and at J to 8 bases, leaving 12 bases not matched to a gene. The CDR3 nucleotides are TGTGCCAGCAGTTATTCAACCAGGGGGCCTAAGGACATTCAGTACTTC. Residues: CASSYSTRGPKDIQYF.

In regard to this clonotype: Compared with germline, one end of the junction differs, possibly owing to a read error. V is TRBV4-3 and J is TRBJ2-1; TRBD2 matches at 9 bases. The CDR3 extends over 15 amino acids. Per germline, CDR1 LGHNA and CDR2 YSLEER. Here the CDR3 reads CVSSPGTSLYNEQFF. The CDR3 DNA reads TGCGTCAGCAGCCCCGGGACTAGCCTGTACAATGAGCAGTTCTTC.

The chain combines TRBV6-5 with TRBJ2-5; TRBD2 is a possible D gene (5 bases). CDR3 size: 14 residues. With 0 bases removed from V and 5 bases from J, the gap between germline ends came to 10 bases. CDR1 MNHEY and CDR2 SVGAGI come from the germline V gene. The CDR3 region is CASSYSSGGETQYF. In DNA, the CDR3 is TGTGCCAGCAGTTACTCGAGTGGCGGGGAGACCCAGTACTTC.

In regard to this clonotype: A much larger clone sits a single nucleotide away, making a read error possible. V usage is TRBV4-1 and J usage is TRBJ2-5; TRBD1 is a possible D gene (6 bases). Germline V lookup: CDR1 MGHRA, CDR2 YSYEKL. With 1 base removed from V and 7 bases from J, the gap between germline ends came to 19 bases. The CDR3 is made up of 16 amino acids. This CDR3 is CASSQVAGDPLRTQYF. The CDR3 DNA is TGCGCCAGCAGCCAAGTGGCAGGGGACCCCCTTCGGACCCAGTACTTC.

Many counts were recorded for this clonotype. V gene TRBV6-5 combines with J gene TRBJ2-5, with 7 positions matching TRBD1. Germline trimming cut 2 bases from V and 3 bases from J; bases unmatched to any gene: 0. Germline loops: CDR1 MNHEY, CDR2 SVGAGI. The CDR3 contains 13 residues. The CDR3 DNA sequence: TGTGCCAGCAGTTACGACAGGGAAGAGACCCAGTACTTC. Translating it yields CASSYDREETQYF.